The 6 T cell receptor beta chains below come from one sample, sequenced in a study of vaccination and CD4 T cells after COVID-19. The assay that was used to sequence DNA from cultured CD4+ T cells was the Oncomine TCR Beta short-read assay. TCRdb called the PCR reads again in MiXCR, with one record for every CDR3 protein. The sample yields 6,500 to 9,500 distinct CDR3 sequences, over 45% seen once. These receptors have no known antigen. Treatment noted: roughly 10-day PBMC culture with coronavirus spike peptide pools or control peptides (ViraFEST assay). Gathering of the CD4+ T cells, from the unexposed donor, took place before the COVID-19 pandemic (2011-2018). Sample: CD4+ T cells from blood, cultured in vitro. The receptors come from a human donor in good health.

The count of this clonotype is one. The rearrangement links TRBV12-3 or TRBV12-4 to TRBJ1-1; D remains ambiguous. There are 14 residues in the CDR3. V dropped 1 base and J dropped 4 bases, with 10 bases sitting between them. DNA of the CDR3: TGTGCCAGCAGTTTAGAGTCTGCTCGCACTGAAGCTTTCTTT. Translated, it gives CASSLESARTEAFF.

To note about this clonotype: It is likely a read error, because the conserved phenylalanine at the end of the CDR3 is missing. V usage is TRBV7-2 and J usage is TRBJ2-7; 8 positions agree with TRBD1. The CDR3 covers 15 residues. Germline CDR1 and CDR2: SGHTA and FQGNSA. V trimming: 4 bases; J trimming: 6 bases; junction bases outside the gene matches: 11. The CDR3 protein is CASSSRQGNKGEQYL. The CDR3 DNA reads TGTGCCAGCAGCTCTCGACAGGGGAATAAGGGCGAGCAGTACCTC.

The chain has TRBV12-3 or TRBV12-4 and TRBJ2-2; D may be TRBD1 (6 bases). CDR3 length: 14 residues. V lost 5 bases to trimming and J lost 2 bases, with 9 bases between them. CDR3 region: CASSGTPNTGELFF. In nucleotides, the CDR3 is TGTGCCAGCAGTGGGACACCTAACACCGGGGAGCTGTTTTTT.

This clonotype was picked up a small number of times. The chain recombines TRBV2 with TRBJ2-7, with a tentative D call TRBD2 (5 bases). The CDR3 sequence is 15 residues long. V lost 6 bases to trimming and J lost 3 bases, with 18 bases between them. Germline V gene sequence: CDR1 SNHLY, CDR2 FYNNEI. The CDR3 DNA sequence: TGTGCCAGCAGGGTTGGGGAGACAACCCTCTACGAGCAGTACTTC. Translating gives CASRVGETTLYEQYF. Variable domain in full (rest from reference TRBV2 and TRBJ2-7): EPEVTQTPSHQVTQMGQEVILRCVPISNHLYFYWYRQILGQKVEFLVSFYNNEISEKSEIFDDQFSVERPDGSNFTLKIRSTKLEDSAMYFCASRVGETTLYEQYFGPGTRLTVT.

This clonotype showed up just a few times. The chain combines TRBV28 with TRBJ2-3; D gene uncertain. Trimming removed 7 bases from V and 6 bases from J, with 11 bases in between. From germline, CDR1 is MDHEN and CDR2 SYDVKM. The CDR3 runs to 12 residues. The CDR3 nucleotides read TGTGCCAGCAATTGGGGATCTGATACGCAGTATTTT. Its translation is CASNWGSDTQYF.

V usage is TRBV12-3 or TRBV12-4 and J usage is TRBJ1-2; unclear D gene. This CDR3 region has 12 residues. The V end lost 3 bases, the J end lost 0 bases, and 2 bases lay between the germline ends. In DNA, the CDR3 is TGTGCCAGCAGTTTGGCTAACTATGGCTACACCTTC. Translated: CASSLANYGYTF.